This T cell receptor beta chain was documented in a study of identical twins. This clonotype appeared once. Template switching created a universal primer site, and the cDNA included unique molecular identifiers. MiXCR, run by TCRdb on the 5' RACE reads, gives a single entry per CDR3 protein. The sample includes 500,000 to 550,000 distinct CDR3 sequences, 20% to 25% of them seen just once. These data also featured in a second study, about T cells expressing NK-cell markers. This second study notes: The study found dominant NKG2C+ clonotypes at roughly 1.0-7.5% of CD8+ T cells in about six donors. Whether expanded NKG2C-expressing T cell clones recognize HCMV is unknown.

The receptor comes from a woman aged 18-29 years in good health. The sample was CD4+ T cells sorted from blood.

The CDR3 here is CASSLSASGNTGELFF. CDR3 DNA sequence: TGTGCCAGCAGCTTATCGGCTAGCGGTAACACCGGGGAGCTGTTTTTT. The V call is TRBV7-9, the J call TRBJ2-2; 7 nucleotides align to TRBD2. Germline lookup yields CDR1 SEHNR and CDR2 FQNEAQ (reference sequence). The V gene end was trimmed by 2 bases and the J gene end by 2 bases; junction bases not matched to a gene: 5. The CDR3 spans 16 residues.